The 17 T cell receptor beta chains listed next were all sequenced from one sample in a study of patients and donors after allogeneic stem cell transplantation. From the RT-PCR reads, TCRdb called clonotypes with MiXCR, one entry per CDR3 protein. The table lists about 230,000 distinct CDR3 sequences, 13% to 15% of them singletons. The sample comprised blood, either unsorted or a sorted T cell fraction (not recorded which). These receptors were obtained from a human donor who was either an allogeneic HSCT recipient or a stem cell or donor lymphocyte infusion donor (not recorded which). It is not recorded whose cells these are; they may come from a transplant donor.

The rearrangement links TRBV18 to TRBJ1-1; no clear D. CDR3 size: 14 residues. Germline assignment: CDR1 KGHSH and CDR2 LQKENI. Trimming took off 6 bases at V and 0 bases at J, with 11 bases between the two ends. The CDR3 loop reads CASSPTSMNTEAFF. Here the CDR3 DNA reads TGTGCCAGCTCCCCGACATCCATGAACACTGAAGCTTTCTTT.

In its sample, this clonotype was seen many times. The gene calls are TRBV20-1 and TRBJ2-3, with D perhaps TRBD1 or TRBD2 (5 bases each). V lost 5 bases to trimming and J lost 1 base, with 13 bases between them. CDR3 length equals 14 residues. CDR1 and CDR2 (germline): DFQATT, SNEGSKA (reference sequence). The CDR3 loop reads CSAFVPGRTDTQYF. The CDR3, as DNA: TGCAGTGCTTTCGTCCCGGGGCGCACAGATACGCAGTATTTT.

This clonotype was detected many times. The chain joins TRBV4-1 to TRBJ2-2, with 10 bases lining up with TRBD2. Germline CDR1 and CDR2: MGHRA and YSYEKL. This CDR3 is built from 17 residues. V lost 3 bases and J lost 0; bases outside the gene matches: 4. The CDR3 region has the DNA TGCGCCAGCAGCCATGACGGACTAGCGGCGAACACCGGGGAGCTGTTTTTT. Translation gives CASSHDGLAANTGELFF.

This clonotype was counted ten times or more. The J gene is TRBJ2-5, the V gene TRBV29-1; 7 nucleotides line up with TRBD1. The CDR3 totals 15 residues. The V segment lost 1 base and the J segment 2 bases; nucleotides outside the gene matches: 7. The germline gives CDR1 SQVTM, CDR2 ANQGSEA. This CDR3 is CSVEGLQGKQETQYF. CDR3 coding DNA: TGCAGCGTTGAAGGGCTACAGGGGAAACAAGAGACCCAGTACTTC.

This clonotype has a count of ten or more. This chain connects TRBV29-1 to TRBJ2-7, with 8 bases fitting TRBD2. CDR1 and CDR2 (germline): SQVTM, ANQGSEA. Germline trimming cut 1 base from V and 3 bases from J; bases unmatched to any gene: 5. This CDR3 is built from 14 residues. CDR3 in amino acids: CSVEVRLAGYEQYF. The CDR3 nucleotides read TGCAGCGTTGAAGTTCGGCTAGCGGGCTACGAGCAGTACTTC.

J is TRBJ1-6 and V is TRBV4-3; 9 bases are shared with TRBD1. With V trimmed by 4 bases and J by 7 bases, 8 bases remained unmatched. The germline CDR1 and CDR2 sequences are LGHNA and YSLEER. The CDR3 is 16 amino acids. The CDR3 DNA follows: TGCGCCAGCAGCCTTTCCGGGACAGGGCTCAATTCACCCCTCCACTTT. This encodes CASSLSGTGLNSPLHF.

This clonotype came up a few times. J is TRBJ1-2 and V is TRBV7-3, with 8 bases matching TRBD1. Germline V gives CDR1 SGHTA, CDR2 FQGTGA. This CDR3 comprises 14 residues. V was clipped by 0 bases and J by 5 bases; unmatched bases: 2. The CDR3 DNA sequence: TGTGCCAGCAGCTTAACTAGGACAGGGTATGGCTACACCTTC. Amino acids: CASSLTRTGYGYTF. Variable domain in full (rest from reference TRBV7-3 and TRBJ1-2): GAGVSQTPSNKVTEKGKYVELRCDPISGHTALYWYRQSLGQGPEFLIYFQGTGAADDSGLPNDRFFAVRPEGSVSTLKIQRTERGDSAVYLCASSLTRTGYGYTFGSGTRLTVV.

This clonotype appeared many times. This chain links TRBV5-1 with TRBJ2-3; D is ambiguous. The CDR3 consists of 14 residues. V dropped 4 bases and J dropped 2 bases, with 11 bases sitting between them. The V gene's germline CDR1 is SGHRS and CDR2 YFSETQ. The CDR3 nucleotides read TGCGCCAGCAGCAGAAGCCTCGACACAGATACGCAGTATTTT. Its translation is CASSRSLDTDTQYF.

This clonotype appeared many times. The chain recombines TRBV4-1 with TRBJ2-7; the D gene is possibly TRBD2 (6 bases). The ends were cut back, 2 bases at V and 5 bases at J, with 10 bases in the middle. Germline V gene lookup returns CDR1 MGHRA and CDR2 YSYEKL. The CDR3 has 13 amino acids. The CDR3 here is CASSQRGLHEQYF. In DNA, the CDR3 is TGCGCCAGCAGCCAACGGGGACTCCACGAGCAGTACTTC.

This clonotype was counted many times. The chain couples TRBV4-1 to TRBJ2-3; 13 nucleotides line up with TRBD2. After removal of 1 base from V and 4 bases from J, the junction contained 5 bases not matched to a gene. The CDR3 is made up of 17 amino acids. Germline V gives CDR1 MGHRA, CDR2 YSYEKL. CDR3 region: CASSQVSLAGGSDTQYF. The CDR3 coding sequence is TGCGCCAGCAGCCAAGTCTCACTAGCGGGAGGGTCAGATACGCAGTATTTT.

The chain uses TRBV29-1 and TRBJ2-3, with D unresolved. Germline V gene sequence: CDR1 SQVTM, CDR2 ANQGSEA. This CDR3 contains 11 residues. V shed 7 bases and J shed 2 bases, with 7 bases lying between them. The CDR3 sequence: CSARFTDTQYF. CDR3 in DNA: TGCAGCGCGCGGTTCACAGATACGCAGTATTTT.

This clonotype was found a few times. Here the CDR3 DNA reads TGCAGTGCTAGAAGACTATCAGGTTACAATGAGCAGTTCTTC. Protein: CSARRLSGYNEQFF. This chain connects TRBV20-1 to TRBJ2-1; D might be TRBD2 (5 bases). The CDR3 is made up of 14 amino acids. V dropped 2 bases and J dropped 4 bases, with 12 bases sitting between them. Per the germline V gene, CDR1 is DFQATT and CDR2 is SNEGSKA (reference sequence).

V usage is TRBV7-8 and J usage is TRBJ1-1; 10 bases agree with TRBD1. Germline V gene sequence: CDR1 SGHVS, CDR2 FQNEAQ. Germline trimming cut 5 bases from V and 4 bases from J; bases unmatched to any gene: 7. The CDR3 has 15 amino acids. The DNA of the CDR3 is TGTGCCAGCAGCGCGGGGACAGGGGTTTTCACTGAAGCTTTCTTT. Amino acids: CASSAGTGVFTEAFF. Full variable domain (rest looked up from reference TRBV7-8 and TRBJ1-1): GAGVSQSPRYKVAKRGQDVALRCDPISGHVSLFWYQQALGQGPEFLTYFQNEAQLDKSGLPSDRFFAERPEGSVSTLKIQRTQQEDSAVYLCASSAGTGVFTEAFFGQGTRLTVV.

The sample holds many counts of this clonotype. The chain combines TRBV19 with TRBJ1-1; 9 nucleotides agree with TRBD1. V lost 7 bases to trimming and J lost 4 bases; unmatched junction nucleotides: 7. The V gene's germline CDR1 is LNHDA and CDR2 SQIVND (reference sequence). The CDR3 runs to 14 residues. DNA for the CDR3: TGTGCCAGTACCATACAGGGGGCTGGCACTGAAGCTTTCTTT. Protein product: CASTIQGAGTEAFF.

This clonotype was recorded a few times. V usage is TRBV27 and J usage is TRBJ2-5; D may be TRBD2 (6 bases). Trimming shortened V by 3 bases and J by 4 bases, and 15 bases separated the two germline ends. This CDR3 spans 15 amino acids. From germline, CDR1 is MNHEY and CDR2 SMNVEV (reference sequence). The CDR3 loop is CASSFSSSGGETQYF. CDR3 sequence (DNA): TGTGCCAGCAGTTTCTCTAGTAGCGGTGGAGAGACCCAGTACTTC.

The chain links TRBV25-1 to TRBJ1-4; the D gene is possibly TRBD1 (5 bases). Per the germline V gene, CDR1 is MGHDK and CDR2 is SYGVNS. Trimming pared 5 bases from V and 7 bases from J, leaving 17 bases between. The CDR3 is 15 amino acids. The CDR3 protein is CASSLPGNGGEKLFF. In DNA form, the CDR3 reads TGTGCCAGCAGTTTGCCGGGAAATGGGGGTGAAAAACTGTTTTTT.

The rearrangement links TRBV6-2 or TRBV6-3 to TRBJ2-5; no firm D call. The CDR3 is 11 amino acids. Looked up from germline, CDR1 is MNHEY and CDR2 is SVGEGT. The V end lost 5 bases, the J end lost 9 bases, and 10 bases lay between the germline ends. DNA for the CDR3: TGTGCCAGCAGTGTCGGCCCTCCCCAGTACTTC. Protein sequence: CASSVGPPQYF.